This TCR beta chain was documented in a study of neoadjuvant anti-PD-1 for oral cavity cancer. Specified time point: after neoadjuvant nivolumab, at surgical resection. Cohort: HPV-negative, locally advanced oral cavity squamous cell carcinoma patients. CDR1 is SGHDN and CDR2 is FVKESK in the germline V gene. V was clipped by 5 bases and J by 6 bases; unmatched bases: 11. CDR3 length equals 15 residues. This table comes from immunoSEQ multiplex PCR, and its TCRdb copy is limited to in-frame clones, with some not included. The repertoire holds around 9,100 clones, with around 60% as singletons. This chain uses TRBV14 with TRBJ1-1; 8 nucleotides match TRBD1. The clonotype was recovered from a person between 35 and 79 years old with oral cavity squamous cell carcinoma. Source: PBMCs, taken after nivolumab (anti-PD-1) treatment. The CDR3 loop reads CASSASGGAEAEAFF. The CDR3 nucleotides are TGTGCCAGCAGCGCCTCAGGGGGCGCGGAGGCTGAAGCTTTCTTT.